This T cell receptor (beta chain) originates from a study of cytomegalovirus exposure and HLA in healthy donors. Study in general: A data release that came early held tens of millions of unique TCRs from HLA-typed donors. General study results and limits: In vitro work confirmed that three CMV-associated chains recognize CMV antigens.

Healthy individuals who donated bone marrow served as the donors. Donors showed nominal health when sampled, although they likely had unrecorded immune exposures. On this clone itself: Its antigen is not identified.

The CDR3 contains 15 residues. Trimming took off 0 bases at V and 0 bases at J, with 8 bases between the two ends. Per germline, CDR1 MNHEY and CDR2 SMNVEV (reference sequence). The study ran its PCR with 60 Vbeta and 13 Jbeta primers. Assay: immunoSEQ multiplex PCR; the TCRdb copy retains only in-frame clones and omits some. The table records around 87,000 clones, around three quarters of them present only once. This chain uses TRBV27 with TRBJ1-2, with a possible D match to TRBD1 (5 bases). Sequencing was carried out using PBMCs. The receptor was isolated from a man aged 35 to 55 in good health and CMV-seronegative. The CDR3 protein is CASSLSDIPNYGYTF. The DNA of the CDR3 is TGTGCCAGCAGTTTATCGGACATACCTAACTATGGCTACACCTTC.